This T cell receptor beta chain was identified during a study of shared clonotypes between healthy human individuals. TCRdb keeps only in-frame clones here, not all; method: immunoSEQ multiplex PCR. The repertoire has over 950,000 clones, 60% to 80% of them found once; the top ten carry 0.7% to 0.95%. CDR3 size: 11 residues. The V end lost 7 bases, the J end lost 12 bases, and 13 bases lay between the germline ends. Germline-derived CDR1 and CDR2 are ENHRY and SYGVKD. This sequence originates from a man aged 18 to 35 in good health. Some clones in this sample may be carry-over from other donors' samples. The source material was memory CD4+ T cells from PBMCs. Specified subset: CD45RA-negative fraction. The rearrangement joins TRBV10-3 to TRBJ2-1; D is unresolved. As DNA, the CDR3 is TGTGCCATCACCGTCGGAGACCGGCAGTTCTTC. It is translated as CAITVGDRQFF.